This T cell receptor (beta chain) was documented in a study of cytomegalovirus exposure and HLA in healthy donors. Study-wide context: Membership in the Caucasian-associated ancestry cluster was found for about 84% of roughly 400 genotyped donors.

The V and J ends lost 3 bases and 4 bases respectively, with 13 bases between them. Germline CDR1 reads MNHNS; CDR2 reads SASEGT. This CDR3 is built from 15 residues. The PCR contained 60 Vbeta and 13 Jbeta primers. Libraries were prepared by immunoSEQ multiplex PCR; TCRdb keeps only in-frame clonotypes and omits some of them. Seen here are fewer than 200,000 clones, 87% observed once, and the top ten hold 0.2% to 0.3%. The genes are TRBV6-1 and TRBJ1-5; tentative D call: TRBD1 (5 bases). The clonotype comes from a girl under three years old in good health and CMV-seronegative. Material: PBMCs. This CDR3 reads CASSDGGAGNQPQHF. The CDR3 nucleotides read TGTGCCAGCAGTGATGGTGGGGCAGGTAATCAGCCCCAGCATTTT.